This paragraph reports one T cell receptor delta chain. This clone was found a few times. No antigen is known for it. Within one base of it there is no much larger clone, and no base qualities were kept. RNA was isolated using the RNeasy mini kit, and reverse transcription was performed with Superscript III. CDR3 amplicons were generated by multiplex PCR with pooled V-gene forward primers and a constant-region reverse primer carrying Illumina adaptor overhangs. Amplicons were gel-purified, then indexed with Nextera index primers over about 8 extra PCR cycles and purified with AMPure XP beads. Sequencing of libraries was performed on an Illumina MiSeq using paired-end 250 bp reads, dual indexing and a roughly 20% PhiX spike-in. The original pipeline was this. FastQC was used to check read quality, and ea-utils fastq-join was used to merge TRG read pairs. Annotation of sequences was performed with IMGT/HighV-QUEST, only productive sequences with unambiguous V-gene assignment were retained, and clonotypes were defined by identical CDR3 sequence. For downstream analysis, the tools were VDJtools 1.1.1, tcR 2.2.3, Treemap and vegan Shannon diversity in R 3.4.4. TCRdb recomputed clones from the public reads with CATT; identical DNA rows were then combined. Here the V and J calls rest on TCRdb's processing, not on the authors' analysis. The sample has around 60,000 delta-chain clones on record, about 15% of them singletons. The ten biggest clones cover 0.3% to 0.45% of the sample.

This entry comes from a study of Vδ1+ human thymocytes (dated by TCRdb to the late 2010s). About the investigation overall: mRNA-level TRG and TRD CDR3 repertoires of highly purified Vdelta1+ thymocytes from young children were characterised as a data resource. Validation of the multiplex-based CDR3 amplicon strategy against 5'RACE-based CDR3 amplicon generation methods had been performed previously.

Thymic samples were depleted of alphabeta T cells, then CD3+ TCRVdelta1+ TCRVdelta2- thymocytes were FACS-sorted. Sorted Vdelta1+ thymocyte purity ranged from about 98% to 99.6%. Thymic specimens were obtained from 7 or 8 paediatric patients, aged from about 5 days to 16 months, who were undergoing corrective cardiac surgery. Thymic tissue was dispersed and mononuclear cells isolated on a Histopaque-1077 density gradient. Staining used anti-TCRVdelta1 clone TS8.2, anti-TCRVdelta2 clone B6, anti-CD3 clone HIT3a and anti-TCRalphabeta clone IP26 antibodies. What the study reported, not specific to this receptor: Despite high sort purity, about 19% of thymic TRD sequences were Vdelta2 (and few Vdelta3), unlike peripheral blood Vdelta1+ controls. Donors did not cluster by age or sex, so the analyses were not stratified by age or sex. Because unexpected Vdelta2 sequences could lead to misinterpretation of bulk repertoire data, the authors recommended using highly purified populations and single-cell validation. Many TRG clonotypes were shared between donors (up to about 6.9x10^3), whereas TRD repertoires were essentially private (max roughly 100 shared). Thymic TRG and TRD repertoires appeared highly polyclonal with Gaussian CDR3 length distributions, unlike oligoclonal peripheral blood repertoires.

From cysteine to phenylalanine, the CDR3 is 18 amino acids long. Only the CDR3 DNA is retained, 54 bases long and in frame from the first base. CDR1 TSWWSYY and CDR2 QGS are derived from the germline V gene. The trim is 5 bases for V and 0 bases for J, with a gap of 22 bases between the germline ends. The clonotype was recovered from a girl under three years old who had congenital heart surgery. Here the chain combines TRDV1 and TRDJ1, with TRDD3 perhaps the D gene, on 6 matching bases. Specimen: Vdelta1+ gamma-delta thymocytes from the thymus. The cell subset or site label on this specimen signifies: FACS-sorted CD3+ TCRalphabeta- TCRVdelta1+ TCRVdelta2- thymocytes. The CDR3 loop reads CALGFFTTGRFNTDKLIF. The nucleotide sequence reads TGTGCTCTTGGGTTCTTCACTACTGGGCGGTTTAACACCGATAAACTCATCTTT.